This T cell receptor beta chain was sequenced in a study of blood T cell repertoires in COVID-19. Produced via immunoSEQ multiplex PCR; TCRdb's table is partial and in-frame only. The data contain 180,000 or so clones, about 80% of them singletons. Germline V lookup: CDR1 SGHRS, CDR2 YFSETQ. This CDR3 is 15 amino acids long. The V gene end was trimmed by 0 bases and the J gene end by 6 bases; junction bases not matched to a gene: 4. The chain joins TRBV5-1 to TRBJ2-2, with 8 bases aligning to TRBD2. The sample comprised PBMCs or T cells enriched from blood (not recorded which). The sequence derives from a man between 60 and 75 years old who had been exposed to COVID-19. Here the CDR3 DNA reads TGCGCCAGCAGCTTGGAATTAGCGGGGTCCGGGGAGCTGTTTTTT. Amino acids: CASSLELAGSGELFF.